The 18 T cell receptor beta chains below all came from one sample that was sequenced in a study of Graves' ophthalmopathy and Graves' hyperthyroidism. RNA transcripts served as template for amplifying TCR beta CDR3 sequences. Second-round multiplex PCR came after a first-round RT-PCR that employed HTBI primers. TCRdb recomputed calls from the multiplex PCR reads with MiXCR, one row per CDR3 protein. The sample yields 350,000 to 400,000 distinct CDR3 sequences, about 16% seen once. The sample was peripheral blood. The receptor source for this set is a woman aged 18-35 years with stable Graves' hyperthyroidism.

The rearrangement joins TRBV6-5 to TRBJ2-5, with 8 bases lining up with TRBD1. J gave up 2 bases and V 2 bases, and 1 base lay outside the gene matches. Germline-derived CDR1 and CDR2 are MNHEY and SVGAGI. The CDR3 has 14 residues. The CDR3 reads CASSYRTGQETQYF. The CDR3 DNA follows: TGTGCCAGCAGTTACAGGACAGGGCAAGAGACCCAGTACTTC.

This clonotype was counted many times. The rearrangement uses TRBV19 and TRBJ1-5; 8 nucleotides match TRBD1. CDR3 length: 17 amino acids. The germline gives CDR1 LNHDA, CDR2 SQIVND (reference sequence). V gave up 1 base and J gave up 2 bases; unmatched junction bases: 7. The CDR3 loop is CASSIVPGGMGNQPQHF. The CDR3 DNA reads TGTGCCAGTAGTATAGTACCAGGGGGCATGGGCAATCAGCCCCAGCATTTT.

This clonotype was counted ten times or more. The V gene is TRBV6-2 or TRBV6-3, the J gene TRBJ1-1; the D is unclear. This CDR3 spans 13 amino acids. The V end lost 4 bases, the J end lost 7 bases, and 13 bases lay between the germline ends. Germline values: CDR1 MNHEY, CDR2 SVGEGT. In DNA, the CDR3 is TGTGCCAGCAGTTCCACCTCGTGGGGTGAAGCTTTCTTT. This gives the protein CASSSTSWGEAFF.

This clonotype occurred many times. The chain combines TRBV6-1 with TRBJ2-4, with TRBD1 as a possible D gene (5 bases). The CDR3 consists of 16 residues. Trimming removed 1 base from V and 3 bases from J, with 13 bases in between. CDR1 and CDR2 from the germline V gene are MNHNS and SASEGT. CDR3 region: CASSEDRQTYKNIQYF. Written as DNA, the CDR3 is TGTGCCAGCAGTGAAGATCGACAGACCTACAAAAACATTCAGTACTTC.

At least ten counts were recorded for this clonotype. The chain is built from TRBV6-5 and TRBJ1-2; 10 bases fit TRBD1. Looked up from germline, CDR1 is MNHEY and CDR2 is SVGAGI. The CDR3 is 14 residues long. V was pared by 5 bases and J by 5 bases, with 5 bases of the junction left unmatched. In DNA form, the CDR3 reads TGTGCCAGCAGTATGCGGGACAGGGGTTATGGCTACACCTTC. Translated: CASSMRDRGYGYTF.

J is TRBJ2-5 and V is TRBV5-1; D is unclear. CDR1 SGHRS and CDR2 YFSETQ come from the germline V gene. Trimming took 0 bases from V and 4 from J, leaving 10 bases between them. This CDR3 is built from 14 residues. This CDR3 is CASSLVPDSETQYF. The CDR3 DNA follows: TGCGCCAGCAGCTTGGTCCCAGACTCAGAGACCCAGTACTTC.

At least ten counts were recorded for this clonotype. The chain carries TRBV5-6 and TRBJ2-7; D possibly matches TRBD1 or TRBD2 (5 bases each). Trimming removed 4 bases at V and 4 bases at J, with 15 bases between. The CDR3 has 14 amino acids. CDR1 SGHDT and CDR2 YYEEEE come from the germline V gene. DNA for the CDR3: TGTGCCAGCAGCATCGTGGGGACGGAATACGAGCAGTACTTC. This codes for CASSIVGTEYEQYF.

This clonotype was seen ten or more times. J is TRBJ2-7 and V is TRBV12-3 or TRBV12-4, with 11 bases matching TRBD2. The CDR3 consists of 15 residues. V shed 6 bases, J shed 2 bases, and the junction held 6 bases outside the gene matches. The CDR3 here is CASSRTSGGPYEQYF. CDR3 DNA sequence: TGTGCCAGCAGCCGCACTAGCGGGGGACCCTACGAGCAGTACTTC.

This clonotype was seen only a few times. The V gene is TRBV6-2 or TRBV6-3, the J gene TRBJ2-1; 8 bases match TRBD1. The CDR3 spans 15 residues. Germline CDR1 is MNHEY and CDR2 is SVGEGT. The J segment lost 2 bases and the V segment lost 7 bases, leaving 7 bases of the junction unmatched. The CDR3 here is CASKYETGAYNEQFF. In DNA, the CDR3 is TGTGCCAGCAAGTATGAGACAGGGGCCTACAATGAGCAGTTCTTC.

The sample holds a few counts of this clonotype. The rearrangement links TRBV30 to TRBJ2-7; 8 bases are shared with TRBD1. V gave up 1 base and J gave up 6 bases; unmatched junction bases: 11. Germline CDR1 reads GTSNPN; CDR2 reads SVGIG (reference sequence). The CDR3 has 15 residues. The CDR3 coding sequence is TGTGCCTGGAGTGAAACCGGGACAGGAGGAGGCGAGCAGTACTTC. Its protein product is CAWSETGTGGGEQYF.

This rearrangement joins TRBV20-1 to TRBJ1-2; D is undetermined. This CDR3 region has 13 residues. Between the trimmed V and J ends, which lost 0 bases and 0 bases, there was a span of 5 bases. The germline gives CDR1 DFQATT, CDR2 SNEGSKA (reference sequence). DNA of the CDR3: TGCAGTGCTAGAGATCCGGCTAACTATGGCTACACCTTC. Amino acids: CSARDPANYGYTF.

The chain couples TRBV18 to TRBJ1-2; no definite D call. The V end lost 3 bases, the J end lost 0 bases, and 11 bases lay between the germline ends. The CDR3 has 15 residues. Germline V CDR1 and CDR2: KGHSH, LQKENI. CDR3 DNA: TGTGCCAGCTCACCCAGCATGGGATCTAACTATGGCTACACCTTC. Translation gives CASSPSMGSNYGYTF.

V and J are TRBV19 and TRBJ2-2, with 11 nucleotides matching TRBD2. Trimming cost V 8 bases and J 6 bases; bases outside gene matches: 11. CDR1 LNHDA and CDR2 SQIVND come from the germline V gene (reference sequence). CDR3 size: 16 residues. Here the CDR3 reads CASQLAGGLGSGELFF. As DNA, the CDR3 is TGTGCCAGTCAGTTAGCGGGGGGGCTCGGGTCCGGGGAGCTGTTTTTT.

Ten or more counts support this clonotype. J is TRBJ1-2 and V is TRBV12-3 or TRBV12-4; tentative D call: TRBD1 (5 bases). The CDR3 is 16 amino acids. The germline V and J ends were trimmed by 5 bases and 0 bases, with 16 bases remaining between them. CDR3 loop: CASSLDPRGTNYGYTF. Written as DNA, the CDR3 is TGTGCCAGCAGTCTGGATCCCCGGGGGACTAACTATGGCTACACCTTC.

This clonotype was counted ten times or more. CDR3 in amino acids: CASSIVNTNTEAFF. DNA of the CDR3: TGTGCCAGTAGTATAGTGAACACGAACACTGAAGCTTTCTTT. The V gene is TRBV19, the J gene TRBJ1-1; the D is unclear. The CDR3 extends over 14 amino acids. With 1 base removed from V and 1 base from J, the gap between germline ends came to 7 bases. Germline CDR1 reads LNHDA; CDR2 reads SQIVND (reference sequence).

This clonotype was counted at least ten times. The genes are TRBV5-1 and TRBJ1-2; 7 positions match TRBD1. Germline V gives CDR1 SGHRS, CDR2 YFSETQ. CDR3 length: 14 amino acids. The J segment lost 4 bases and the V segment lost 4 bases, leaving 7 bases of the junction unmatched. CDR3 in DNA: TGCGCCAGCAGCCCAGACAGGGAGGGCTATGGCTACACCTTC. Translating it yields CASSPDREGYGYTF.

There are a few counts of this clonotype. The V and J genes are TRBV18 and TRBJ2-4, with D hard to call. V gave up 1 base and J gave up 0 bases, with 7 bases separating them. The CDR3 consists of 15 residues. CDR1 is KGHSH and CDR2 is LQKENI in the germline V gene. As DNA, the CDR3 is TGTGCCAGCTCACCACTCAGCGAAGCCAAAAACATTCAGTACTTC. Amino acids: CASSPLSEAKNIQYF.

In this sample, this clonotype turned up many times. This chain joins TRBV7-3 and TRBJ2-5; TRBD2 aligns across 16 bases. CDR3 length equals 17 residues. Germline V gives CDR1 SGHTA, CDR2 FQGTGA. V shed 1 base and J 3 bases; nucleotides not matched to a gene: 2. CDR3 sequence (DNA): TGTGCCAGCAGCTTAAAGGGGACTAGCGGGGGGGAAGAGACCCAGTACTTC. Amino acid sequence: CASSLKGTSGGEETQYF.